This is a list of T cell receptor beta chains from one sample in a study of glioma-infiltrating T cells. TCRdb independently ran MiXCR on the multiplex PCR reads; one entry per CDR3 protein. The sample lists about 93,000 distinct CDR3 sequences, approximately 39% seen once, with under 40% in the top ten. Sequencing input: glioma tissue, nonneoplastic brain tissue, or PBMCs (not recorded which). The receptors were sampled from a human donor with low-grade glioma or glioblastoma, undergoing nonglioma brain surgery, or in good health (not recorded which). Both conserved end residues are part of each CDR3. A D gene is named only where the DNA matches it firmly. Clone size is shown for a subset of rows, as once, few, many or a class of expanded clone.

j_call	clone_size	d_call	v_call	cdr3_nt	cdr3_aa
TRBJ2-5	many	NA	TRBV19	TGTGCCAGTAGTCACGGGACGACCCACCAAGAGACCCAGTACTTC	CASSHGTTHQETQYF
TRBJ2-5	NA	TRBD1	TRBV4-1	TGCGCCAGCAGCTTGGTGGGGACAGGGGGCGAGACCCAGTACTTC	CASSLVGTGGETQYF
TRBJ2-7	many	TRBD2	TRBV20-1	TGCAGTGCTAACTCCGGGACTAGCGGGGGGAAGCAGTACTTC	CSANSGTSGGKQYF
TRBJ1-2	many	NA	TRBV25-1	TGTGCCAGCACCACTAAGGGAGGGCCGCTCTATGGCTACACCTTC	CASTTKGGPLYGYTF
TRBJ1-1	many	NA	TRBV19	TGTGCCAGTAGTATAGAGGGCATGAACACTGAAGCTTTCTTT	CASSIEGMNTEAFF
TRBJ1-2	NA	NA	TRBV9	TGTGCCAGCAGCGTCGGGACGGAAGACTATGGCTACACCTTC	CASSVGTEDYGYTF
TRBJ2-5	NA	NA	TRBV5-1	TGCGCCAGCAGCCCTCCGGTCACCCAAGAGACCCAGTACTTC	CASSPPVTQETQYF
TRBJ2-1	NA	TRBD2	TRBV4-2	TGTGTCAGCAGCCAAGGTGCTTACAAGGGGCGGGAGGATACTACGCAGCAGTTCTTC	CVSSQGAYKGREDTTQQFF
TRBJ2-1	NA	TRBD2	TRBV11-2	TGTGCCAGCAGCTTATTCCTAGCGGGGGGCAAAGATACCCAGTTCTTC	CASSLFLAGGKDTQFF
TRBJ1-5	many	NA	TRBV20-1	TGCAGTGCTAGAGATATTTGGGCATCTGGCAATCAGCCCCAGCATTTT	CSARDIWASGNQPQHF